Below are 25 T cell receptor beta chains sequenced from a single sample in a study of OX40 agonist ivuxolimab in advanced cancers. Clones were read by immunoSEQ multiplex PCR, and TCRdb kept only the in-frame ones, dropping some. Here the sample spans roughly 55,000 clones, around 88% being singletons. Specimen: CD4+ or CD8+ T cells sorted from blood, collected in a trial of the OX40 agonist ivuxolimab. The receptor set was obtained from an adult with an advanced solid tumor such as melanoma, head and neck, liver or kidney cancer.

The J gene is TRBJ2-2, the V gene TRBV6-5, with a possible D match to TRBD1 (5 bases). Germline V gene lookup returns CDR1 MNHEY and CDR2 SVGAGI. V was pared by 0 bases and J by 14 bases, with 13 bases between. The CDR3 has 13 amino acids. The CDR3 sequence: CASSYSSQTDLFF. DNA of the CDR3: TGTGCCAGCAGTTACTCGAGTCAGACAGATCTGTTTTTT.

A single count supports this clone. This rearrangement joins TRBV4-1 to TRBJ2-1, with D possibly being TRBD2 (5 bases). Looked up from germline, CDR1 is MGHRA and CDR2 is YSYEKL. V gave up 4 bases and J gave up 8 bases, with 18 bases separating them. CDR3 size: 15 residues. The CDR3 DNA is TGCGCCAGCAGCCCACCGGTGACGGGATTCCATGAGCAGTTCTTC. Its translation is CASSPPVTGFHEQFF.

V is TRBV5-6 and J is TRBJ2-1; the D call may be TRBD1 or TRBD2 (5 bases each). Germline V gene sequence: CDR1 SGHDT, CDR2 YYEEEE. The CDR3 covers 13 residues. Trimming stripped 2 bases from V and 9 bases from J, with 12 bases between. Here the CDR3 DNA reads TGTGCCAGCAGCTTATGGGATGGGGGTGAGCAGTTCTTC. This encodes CASSLWDGGEQFF.

The chain couples TRBV29-1 to TRBJ2-1; 8 bases agree with TRBD2. The junction had 9 bases not matched to a gene; V was cut back by 3 bases and J by 8 bases. Germline V gene data show CDR1 as SQVTM and CDR2 as ANQGSEA. The CDR3 extends over 14 amino acids. CDR3 bases: TGCAGCGTTGACCCGCGGGGGGTCGTCGATGAGCAGTTCTTC. Protein: CSVDPRGVVDEQFF.

The gene calls are TRBV9 and TRBJ1-2; 7 bases fit TRBD1. Germline assignment: CDR1 SGDLS and CDR2 YYNGEE. This CDR3 is 15 amino acids long. The V gene end was trimmed by 3 bases and the J gene end by 5 bases; junction bases not matched to a gene: 10. In DNA, the CDR3 is TGTGCCAGCAGCGCCTACAGGGCAGGGGGGTATGGCTACACCTTC. The encoded protein is CASSAYRAGGYGYTF.

The chain joins TRBV14 to TRBJ2-7, with 8 nucleotides matching TRBD1. CDR3 length: 14 amino acids. The V gene's germline CDR1 is SGHDN and CDR2 FVKESK. The V segment lost 4 bases and the J segment 2 bases; nucleotides outside the gene matches: 4. CDR3 region: CASSLIQGAYEQYF. The CDR3 coding sequence is TGTGCCAGCAGCCTTATACAGGGGGCCTACGAGCAGTACTTC.

This clone is a singleton in its sample. The genes are TRBV7-9 and TRBJ2-7; a possible D gene is TRBD1 (5 bases). The germline gives CDR1 SEHNR, CDR2 FQNEAQ (reference sequence). V was cut by 6 bases and J by 5 bases, with 20 bases left in between. The CDR3 consists of 15 residues. The CDR3 DNA is TGTGCCAGCAGTTGGCAGGGAATGTTGTCGGACGAGCAGTACTTC. Translation gives CASSWQGMLSDEQYF.

The chain uses TRBV11-2 and TRBJ2-3; 10 bases align to TRBD1. The junction had 4 bases not matched to a gene; V was cut back by 3 bases and J by 4 bases. The length of the CDR3 is 15 residues. Germline V gene sequence: CDR1 SGHAT, CDR2 FQNNGV. The CDR3 loop is CASSLGGTGADTQYF. In nucleotides, the CDR3 is TGTGCCAGCAGCTTGGGCGGGACAGGGGCAGATACGCAGTATTTT.

This rearrangement joins TRBV29-1 to TRBJ2-3, with D tentatively TRBD1 (6 bases). Trimming took 1 base from V and 6 from J, leaving 8 bases between them. CDR1 SQVTM and CDR2 ANQGSEA come from the germline V gene. CDR3 length equals 12 residues. The CDR3, as DNA: TGCAGCGTTGAAGGAAGGGGGGATACGCAGTATTTT. Protein product: CSVEGRGDTQYF.

This chain links TRBV7-9 with TRBJ2-1; perhaps TRBD1 as D (5 bases). This CDR3 has 14 amino acids. V was cut by 8 bases and J by 5 bases, with 16 bases left in between. The germline V gene has CDR1 SEHNR and CDR2 FQNEAQ (reference sequence). The CDR3 nucleotides read TGTGCCAGCCGGTTGAAGGGGAAACACAATGAGCAGTTCTTC. Its translation: CASRLKGKHNEQFF.

The rearrangement joins TRBV6-5 to TRBJ2-1, with 12 positions matching TRBD2. Trimming cost V 6 bases and J 6 bases; bases outside gene matches: 0. From germline, CDR1 is MNHEY and CDR2 SVGAGI. This CDR3 has 13 residues. The CDR3 nucleotides are TGTGCCAGCAGACTAGCGGGGGGCAATGAGCAGTTCTTC. Translated, it gives CASRLAGGNEQFF.

CDR3 in amino acids: CASSPITQAGEQYF. The CDR3 nucleotides read TGTGCCAGCAGTCCTATTACCCAGGCGGGCGAGCAGTACTTC. The V call is TRBV27, the J call TRBJ2-7; D perhaps matches TRBD2 (5 bases). This CDR3 region has 14 residues. V dropped 5 bases and J dropped 6 bases, with 17 bases sitting between them. CDR1 is MNHEY, CDR2 SMNVEV, per germline (reference sequence).

V gene TRBV14 combines with J gene TRBJ1-1; unclear D gene. V was shortened by 0 bases and J by 10 bases, with 15 bases between the two germline ends. This CDR3 contains 14 residues. Germline-derived CDR1 and CDR2 are SGHDN and FVKESK. CDR3 region: CASSQDPDAWAAFF. The CDR3 nucleotides read TGTGCCAGCAGCCAAGATCCAGACGCGTGGGCAGCTTTCTTT. The full variable domain, with the rest looked up from reference TRBV14 and TRBJ1-1, is EAGVTQFPSHSVIEKGQTVTLRCDPISGHDNLYWYRRVMGKEIKFLLHFVKESKQDESGMPNNRFLAERTGGTYSTLKVQPAELEDSGVYFCASSQDPDAWAAFFGQGTRLTVV.

The rearrangement links TRBV25-1 to TRBJ2-2, with D tentatively TRBD1 (5 bases). V shed 5 bases and J shed 7 bases, with 20 bases lying between them. Per the germline V gene, CDR1 is MGHDK and CDR2 is SYGVNS. CDR3 size: 16 residues. The CDR3 region is CASSPPDNTGIGELFF. The CDR3 DNA is TGTGCCAGCAGTCCCCCAGACAATACAGGTATCGGGGAGCTGTTTTTT.

This clone has just one count. The V gene is TRBV27, the J gene TRBJ2-7; 8 bases agree with TRBD2. The CDR3 contains 16 residues. V lost 5 bases to trimming and J lost 5 bases; unmatched junction nucleotides: 14. Germline CDR1 and CDR2: MNHEY and SMNVEV (reference sequence). The CDR3 bases are TGTGCCAGCAGTCCTGGACTAGCAAGAGGGCGTGACGAGCAGTACTTC. This encodes CASSPGLARGRDEQYF.

The rearrangement links TRBV2 to TRBJ1-2, with 11 bases identical to TRBD1. The germline gives CDR1 SNHLY, CDR2 FYNNEI. This CDR3 spans 18 amino acids. With 3 bases clipped from V and 4 bases from J, the junction kept 13 bases outside the gene matches. The CDR3 region is CASSDPGTGGFGSYGYTF. CDR3 DNA: TGTGCCAGCAGTGATCCGGGGACAGGGGGGTTCGGGAGCTATGGCTACACCTTC. Combining the CDR3 with reference TRBV2 and TRBJ1-2 gives the whole variable domain EPEVTQTPSHQVTQMGQEVILRCVPISNHLYFYWYRQILGQKVEFLVSFYNNEISEKSEIFDDQFSVERPDGSNFTLKIRSTKLEDSAMYFCASSDPGTGGFGSYGYTFGSGTRLTVV.

This clone was counted a few times. The genes are TRBV19 and TRBJ1-2, with 9 bases that match TRBD1. The CDR3 is 14 residues long. Germline V gives CDR1 LNHDA, CDR2 SQIVND (reference sequence). Trimming removed 7 bases from V and 4 bases from J; junction bases left unmatched: 7. The CDR3 region is CASTVTGGVYGYTF. CDR3 in DNA: TGTGCCAGTACCGTGACAGGGGGAGTCTATGGCTACACCTTC. Complete variable domain (other parts from reference TRBV19 and TRBJ1-2): DGGITQSPKYLFRKEGQNVTLSCEQNLNHDAMYWYRQDPGQGLRLIYYSQIVNDFQKGDIAEGYSVSREKKESFPLTVTSAQKNPTAFYLCASTVTGGVYGYTFGSGTRLTVV.

The J gene is TRBJ1-3, the V gene TRBV30; D uncertain. The germline CDR1 and CDR2 sequences are GTSNPN and SVGIG (reference sequence). The CDR3 is 14 residues long. The V end was cut by 3 bases, the J end by 0 bases, with 9 bases between. CDR3 protein: CAWRLVFSGNTIYF. For the CDR3, the DNA is TGTGCCTGGAGGTTGGTTTTCTCTGGAAACACCATATATTTT. Drawing the rest from reference TRBV30 and TRBJ1-3, the complete variable domain is SQTIHQWPATLVQPVGSPLSLECTVEGTSNPNLYWYRQAAGRGLQLLFYSVGIGQISSEVPQNLSASRPQDRQFILSSKKLLLSDSGFYLCAWRLVFSGNTIYFGEGSWLTVV.

The V and J genes are TRBV27 and TRBJ1-2; D remains ambiguous. The CDR3 covers 17 residues. V lost 5 bases, J lost 2 bases, and 21 bases lay in between. The germline V gene encodes CDR1 MNHEY and CDR2 SMNVEV (reference sequence). CDR3 amino acids: CASSPNPGATANYGYTF. Written as DNA, the CDR3 is TGTGCCAGCAGTCCTAATCCGGGTGCAACAGCCAACTATGGCTACACCTTC.

There are many counts of this clone. The CDR3 reads CASRLLLAGGLNEQFF. Written as DNA, the CDR3 is TGTGCCAGCAGATTACTACTAGCGGGGGGCCTCAATGAGCAGTTCTTC. This sequence joins TRBV6-4 and TRBJ2-1; TRBD2 aligns across 12 bases. V was clipped by 6 bases and J by 6 bases; unmatched bases: 9. This CDR3 comprises 16 residues. CDR1 MRHNA and CDR2 SNTAGT come from the germline V gene.

This clone has only one observation. The CDR3 sequence: CASSLAPLSQPQHF. CDR3 bases: TGTGCCAGCAGCTTAGCTCCCTTATCTCAGCCCCAGCATTTT. The genes are TRBV7-2 and TRBJ1-5; D call uncertain. Trimming cost V 0 bases and J 6 bases, with 9 bases left between them. CDR1 is SGHTA and CDR2 is FQGNSA in the germline V gene. This CDR3 is built from 14 residues. The whole variable domain, filled in from reference TRBV7-2 and TRBJ1-5, reads GAGVSQSPSNKVTEKGKDVELRCDPISGHTALYWYRQSLGQGLEFLIYFQGNSAPDKSGLPSDRFSAERTGGSVSTLTIQRTQQEDSAVYLCASSLAPLSQPQHFGDGTRLSIL.

The chain uses TRBV5-4 and TRBJ2-3; D remains ambiguous. The CDR3 consists of 15 residues. Germline V gene data show CDR1 as SGHNT and CDR2 as YYREEE (reference sequence). Trimming shortened V by 1 base and J by 0 bases, and 9 bases separated the two germline ends. CDR3 in amino acids: CASSLLGISTDTQYF. Written as DNA, the CDR3 is TGTGCCAGCAGCTTGTTGGGCATTAGCACAGATACGCAGTATTTT.

The chain is built from TRBV11-2 and TRBJ2-5; D remains ambiguous. Trimming cost V 5 bases and J 3 bases, with 10 bases left between them. The CDR3 has 13 residues. In germline, CDR1 is SGHAT, CDR2 FQNNGV. This CDR3 is CASSLWTEETQYF. Here the CDR3 DNA reads TGTGCCAGCAGCCTATGGACGGAAGAGACCCAGTACTTC.

V and J are TRBV5-6 and TRBJ2-1, with D tentatively TRBD1 or TRBD2 (5 bases each). CDR3 length equals 16 residues. CDR1 is SGHDT, CDR2 YYEEEE, per germline. With 4 bases removed from V and 8 bases from J, the gap between germline ends came to 22 bases. The CDR3 bases are TGTGCCAGCAGCCCCTTGGAGTGGGGGTCCCGGGATGAGCAGTTCTTC. Residues: CASSPLEWGSRDEQFF. Looking up the rest from reference TRBV5-6 and TRBJ2-1 gives the full variable domain: DAGVTQSPTHLIKTRGQQVTLRCSPKSGHDTVSWYQQALGQGPQFIFQYYEEEERQRGNFPDRFSGHQFPNYSSELNVNALLLGDSALYLCASSPLEWGSRDEQFFGPGTRLTVL.

The V and J genes are TRBV6-5 and TRBJ2-5; D ambiguous. The ends were cut back, 4 bases at V and 0 bases at J, with 6 bases in the middle. Per germline, CDR1 MNHEY and CDR2 SVGAGI. The CDR3 loop spans 13 amino acids. CDR3 region: CASSFFDQETQYF. The CDR3 DNA follows: TGTGCCAGCAGTTTTTTTGACCAAGAGACCCAGTACTTC.